This TCR beta chain was found in a study of OX40 agonist ivuxolimab in advanced cancers. Across the study: Earlier anti-PD-1, anti-PD-L1 or anti-CTLA-4 therapy was permitted; 30% to 50% had received some.

Individuals having autoimmune disease history or systemic immunosuppression were not enrolled. The trim removed 5 bases at V and 0 bases at J, leaving 8 bases unmatched. Germline CDR1 is SGHVS and CDR2 is FQNEAQ. This CDR3 has 17 amino acids. The data were produced by immunoSEQ multiplex PCR, yet TCRdb's version contains in-frame clones alone and is incomplete. The sample contains some 50,000 clones, 90% of which appear only once. Study-wide points: By week 6 at 0.1 to 3.0 mg/kg, blood CD4+ and CD8+ T cells had expanded clonally. Partial responders treated at 0.1-3.0 mg/kg exhibited clonal expansion among the lowest measured.

This clone was counted only a few times. Antigen unknown. The clonotype was recovered from an adult with an advanced solid tumor such as melanoma, head and neck, liver or kidney cancer. This sequence joins TRBV7-8 and TRBJ2-3; 10 nucleotides align to TRBD2. The input for sequencing was CD4+ or CD8+ T cells sorted from blood, taken in a trial of the OX40 agonist ivuxolimab. The CDR3 bases are TGTGCCAGCAGCGTGGGACCGGGACTAGCGAGCACAGATACGCAGTATTTT. Its translation: CASSVGPGLASTDTQYF.